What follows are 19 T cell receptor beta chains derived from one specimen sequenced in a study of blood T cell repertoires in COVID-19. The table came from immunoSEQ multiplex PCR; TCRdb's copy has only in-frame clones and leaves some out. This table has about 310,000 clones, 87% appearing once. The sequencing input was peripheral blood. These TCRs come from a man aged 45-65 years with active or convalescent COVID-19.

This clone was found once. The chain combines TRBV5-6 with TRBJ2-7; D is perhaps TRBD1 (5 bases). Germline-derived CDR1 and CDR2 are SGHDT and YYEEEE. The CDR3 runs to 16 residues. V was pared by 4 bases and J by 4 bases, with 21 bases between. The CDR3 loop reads CASSLSVREGIYEQYF. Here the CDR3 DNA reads TGTGCCAGCAGCCTCTCTGTCAGGGAAGGAATATACGAGCAGTACTTC.

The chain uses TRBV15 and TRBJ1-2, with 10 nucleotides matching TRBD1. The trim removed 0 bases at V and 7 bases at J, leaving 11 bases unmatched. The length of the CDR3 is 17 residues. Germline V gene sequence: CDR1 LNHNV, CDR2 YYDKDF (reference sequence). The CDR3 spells CATSRDGRGTGDGGYTF. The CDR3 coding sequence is TGTGCCACCAGCAGAGATGGCCGAGGGACAGGGGATGGTGGCTACACCTTC. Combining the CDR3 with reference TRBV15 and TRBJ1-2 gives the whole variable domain DAMVIQNPRYQVTQFGKPVTLSCSQTLNHNVMYWYQQKSSQAPKLLFHYYDKDFNNEADTPDNFQSRRPNTSFCFLDIRSPGLGDTAMYLCATSRDGRGTGDGGYTFGSGTRLTVV.

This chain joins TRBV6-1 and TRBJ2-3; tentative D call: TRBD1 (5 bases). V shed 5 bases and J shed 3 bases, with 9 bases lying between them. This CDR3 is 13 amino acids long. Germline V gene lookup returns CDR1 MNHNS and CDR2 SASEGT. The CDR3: CASSQGWTDTQYF. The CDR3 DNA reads TGTGCCAGCAGTCAGGGTTGGACAGATACGCAGTATTTT.

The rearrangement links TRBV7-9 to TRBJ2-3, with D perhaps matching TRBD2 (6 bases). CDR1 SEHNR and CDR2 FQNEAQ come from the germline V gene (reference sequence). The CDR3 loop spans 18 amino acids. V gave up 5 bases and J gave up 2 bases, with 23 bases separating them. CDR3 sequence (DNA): TGTGCCAGCAGCCCCCCCGTGCGTGAGGAGGGGTCCACAGATACGCAGTATTTT. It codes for CASSPPVREEGSTDTQYF.

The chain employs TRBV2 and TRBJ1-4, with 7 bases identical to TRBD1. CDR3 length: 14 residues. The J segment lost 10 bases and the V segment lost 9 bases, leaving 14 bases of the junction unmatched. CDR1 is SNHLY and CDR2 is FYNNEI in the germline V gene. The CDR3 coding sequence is TGTGCCAGTCTCGCAGAGGGGACAGCCGGAAAACTGTTTTTT. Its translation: CASLAEGTAGKLFF.

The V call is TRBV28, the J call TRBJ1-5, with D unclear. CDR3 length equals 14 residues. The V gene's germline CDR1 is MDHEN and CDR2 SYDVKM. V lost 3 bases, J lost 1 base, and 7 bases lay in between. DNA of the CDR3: TGTGCCAGCAGTTTTGGAGGAAGCAATCAGCCCCAGCATTTT. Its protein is CASSFGGSNQPQHF.

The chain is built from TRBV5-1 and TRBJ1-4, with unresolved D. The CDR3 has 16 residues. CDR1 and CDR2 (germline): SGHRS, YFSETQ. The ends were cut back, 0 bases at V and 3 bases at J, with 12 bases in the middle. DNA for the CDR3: TGCGCCAGCAGCTTGGGAGACGGGTCGGCTAATGAAAAACTGTTTTTT. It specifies CASSLGDGSANEKLFF.

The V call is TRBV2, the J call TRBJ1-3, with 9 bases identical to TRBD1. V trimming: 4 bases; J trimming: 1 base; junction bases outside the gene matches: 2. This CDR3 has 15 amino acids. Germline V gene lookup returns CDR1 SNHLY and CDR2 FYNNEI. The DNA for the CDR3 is TGTGCCAGCAGTGTAGGACAGGGGTCTGGAAACACCATATATTTT. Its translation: CASSVGQGSGNTIYF.

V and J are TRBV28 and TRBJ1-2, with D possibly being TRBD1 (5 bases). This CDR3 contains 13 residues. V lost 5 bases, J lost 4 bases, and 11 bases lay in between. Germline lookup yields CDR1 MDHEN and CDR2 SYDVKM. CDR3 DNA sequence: TGTGCCAGCAGTCCGGGGGAACTCTATGGCTACACCTTC. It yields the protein CASSPGELYGYTF.

The CDR3 region is CASSLASGSGGYTF. The CDR3 DNA is TGCGCCAGCAGCTTGGCATCAGGGTCTGGCGGCTACACCTTC. The rearrangement links TRBV5-1 to TRBJ1-2, with D possibly being TRBD1 (5 bases). V lost 0 bases to trimming and J lost 8 bases, with 14 bases between them. This CDR3 has 14 residues. Germline V lookup: CDR1 SGHRS, CDR2 YFSETQ. The full variable domain, rest sourced from reference TRBV5-1 and TRBJ1-2, is KAGVTQTPRYLIKTRGQQVTLSCSPISGHRSVSWYQQTPGQGLQFLFEYFSETQRNKGNFPGRFSGRQFSNSRSEMNVSTLELGDSALYLCASSLASGSGGYTFGSGTRLTVV.

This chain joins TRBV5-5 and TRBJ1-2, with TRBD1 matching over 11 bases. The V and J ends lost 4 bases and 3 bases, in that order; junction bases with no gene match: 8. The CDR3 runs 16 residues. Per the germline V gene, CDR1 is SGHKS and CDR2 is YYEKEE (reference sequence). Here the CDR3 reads CASSLGQGAGYYGYTF. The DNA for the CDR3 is TGTGCCAGCAGCCTCGGACAGGGGGCCGGGTACTATGGCTACACCTTC. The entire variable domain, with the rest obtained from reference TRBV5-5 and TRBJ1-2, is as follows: DAGVTQSPTHLIKTRGQQVTLRCSPISGHKSVSWYQQVLGQGPQFIFQYYEKEERGRGNFPDRFSARQFPNYSSELNVNALLLGDSALYLCASSLGQGAGYYGYTFGSGTRLTVV.

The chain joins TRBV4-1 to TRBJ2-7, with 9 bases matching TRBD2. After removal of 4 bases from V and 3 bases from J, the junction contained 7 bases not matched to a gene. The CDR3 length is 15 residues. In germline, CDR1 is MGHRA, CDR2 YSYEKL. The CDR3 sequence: CASSPQASGDYEQYF. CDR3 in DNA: TGCGCCAGCAGCCCACAGGCTAGCGGGGACTACGAGCAGTACTTC.

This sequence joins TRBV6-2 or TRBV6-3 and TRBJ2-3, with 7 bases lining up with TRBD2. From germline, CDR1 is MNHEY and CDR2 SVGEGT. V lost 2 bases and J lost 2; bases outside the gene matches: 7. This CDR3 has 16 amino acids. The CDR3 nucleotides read TGTGCCAGCAGTTACGCGGGGGACTACTTCACAGATACGCAGTATTTT. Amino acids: CASSYAGDYFTDTQYF.

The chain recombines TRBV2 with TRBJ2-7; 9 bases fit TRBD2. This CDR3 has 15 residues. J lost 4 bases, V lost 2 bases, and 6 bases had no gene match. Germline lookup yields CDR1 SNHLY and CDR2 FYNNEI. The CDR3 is CASSEWGSGSYEQYF. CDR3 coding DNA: TGTGCCAGCAGTGAATGGGGTAGCGGGAGTTACGAGCAGTACTTC. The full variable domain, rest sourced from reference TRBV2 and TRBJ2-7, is EPEVTQTPSHQVTQMGQEVILRCVPISNHLYFYWYRQILGQKVEFLVSFYNNEISEKSEIFDDQFSVERPDGSNFTLKIRSTKLEDSAMYFCASSEWGSGSYEQYFGPGTRLTVT.

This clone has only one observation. The CDR3: CASSGRDNYNSPLHF. For the CDR3, the DNA is TGTGCCAGCAGTGGCCGGGATAACTATAATTCACCCCTCCACTTT. J is TRBJ1-6 and V is TRBV25-1, with D unresolved. CDR1 is MGHDK, CDR2 SYGVNS, per germline. The V end was cut by 4 bases, the J end by 3 bases, with 10 bases between. CDR3 size: 15 residues.

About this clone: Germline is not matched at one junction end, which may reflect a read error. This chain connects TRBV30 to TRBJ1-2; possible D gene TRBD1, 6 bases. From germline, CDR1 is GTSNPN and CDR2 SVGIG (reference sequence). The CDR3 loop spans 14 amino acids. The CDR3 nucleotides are TGTGCCTGGAGTGTAGGTGGGCAGGGGCCCTTAAGAGGCTTC. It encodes CAWSVGGQGPLRGF.

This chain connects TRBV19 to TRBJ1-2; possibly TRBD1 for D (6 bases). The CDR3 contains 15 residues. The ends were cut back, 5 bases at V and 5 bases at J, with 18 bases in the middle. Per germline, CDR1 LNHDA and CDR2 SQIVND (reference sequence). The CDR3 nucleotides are TGTGCCAGTAGTCCCCGGACAGAGATACGGTATGGCTACACCTTC. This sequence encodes CASSPRTEIRYGYTF.

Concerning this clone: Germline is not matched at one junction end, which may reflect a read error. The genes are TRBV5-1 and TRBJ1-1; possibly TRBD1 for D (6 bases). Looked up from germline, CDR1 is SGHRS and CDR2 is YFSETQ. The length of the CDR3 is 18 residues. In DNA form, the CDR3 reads TGCGCCAGCAGCCGCCGGTCCACGGGACATATGTCGAACAGTGAAGCTTTCTTT. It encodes CASSRRSTGHMSNSEAFF.

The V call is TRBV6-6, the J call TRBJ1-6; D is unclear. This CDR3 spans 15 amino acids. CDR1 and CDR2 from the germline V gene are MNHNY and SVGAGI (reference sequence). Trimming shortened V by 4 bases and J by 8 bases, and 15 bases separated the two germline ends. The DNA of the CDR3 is TGTGCCAGCAGTTTCGGGAAATTAAGGGATTCACCCCTCCACTTT. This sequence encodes CASSFGKLRDSPLHF.